This is a list of T cell receptor beta chains from one sample in a study of T-cell memory formation after mild COVID-19. TCRdb reprocessed the 5' RACE reads via MiXCR and lists one record per CDR3 protein. The repertoire includes some 82,000 distinct CDR3 sequences, 9.5% to 15% of them detected once, and around two fifths sits in the top ten. Sequencing input: PBMCs or a T cell subset sorted from them (not recorded which). These TCRs come from a man aged 18-30 years who had mild COVID-19 (a few samples of this study predate the infection). Cell type and time point are not known. Both conserved end residues are part of each CDR3. The D gene is left open where the match is weak. Only some rows state a clone size, as once, few, many or a class for expanded clones.

clone size: many
D gene: TRBD1
V gene: TRBV5-4
J gene: TRBJ1-1
CDR3 protein: CASSFWDRGITEAFF
CDR3 DNA: TGTGCCAGCAGCTTCTGGGACAGGGGAATCACTGAAGCTTTCTTT

clone size: many
D gene: TRBD1
V gene: TRBV5-1
J gene: TRBJ2-7
CDR3 protein: CASSLDRGPYEQYF
CDR3 DNA: TGCGCCAGCAGCTTGGACAGGGGCCCCTACGAGCAGTACTTC

clone size: -
D gene: -
V gene: TRBV12-3/TRBV12-4
J gene: TRBJ2-5
CDR3 protein: CASSSGMPSVKTQYF
CDR3 DNA: TGTGCCAGCAGTTCCGGGATGCCTTCTGTGAAGACCCAGTACTTC

clone size: -
D gene: -
V gene: TRBV7-8
J gene: TRBJ2-1
CDR3 protein: CASSLGHYNEQFF
CDR3 DNA: TGTGCCAGCAGCTTAGGCCACTACAATGAGCAGTTCTTC

clone size: few
D gene: TRBD2
V gene: TRBV11-2
J gene: TRBJ2-1
CDR3 protein: CASSPSGGVKNEQFF
CDR3 DNA: TGTGCCAGCAGCCCTAGCGGGGGGGTTAAGAATGAGCAGTTCTTC

clone size: -
D gene: -
V gene: TRBV12-3/TRBV12-4
J gene: TRBJ1-1
CDR3 protein: CASSRGPKNTEAFF
CDR3 DNA: TGTGCCAGCAGCCGGGGACCGAAAAACACTGAAGCTTTCTTT

clone size: -
D gene: -
V gene: TRBV7-6
J gene: TRBJ1-2
CDR3 protein: CASSRGSGANPSYGYTF
CDR3 DNA: TGTGCCAGCAGCCGGGGGTCGGGTGCAAACCCGTCCTATGGCTACACCTTC

clone size: -
D gene: -
V gene: TRBV6-2/TRBV6-3
J gene: TRBJ2-2
CDR3 protein: CASSYGTSRTGELFF
CDR3 DNA: TGTGCCAGCAGTTACGGTACTAGCCGGACCGGGGAGCTGTTTTTT

clone size: many
D gene: -
V gene: TRBV7-3
J gene: TRBJ2-3
CDR3 protein: CASSLSGGSTDTQYF
CDR3 DNA: TGTGCCAGCAGCTTAAGCGGGGGCTCCACAGATACGCAGTATTTT

clone size: few
D gene: TRBD1
V gene: TRBV11-2
J gene: TRBJ1-3
CDR3 protein: CASSLAQGAHAGNTIYF
CDR3 DNA: TGTGCCAGCAGCTTAGCACAGGGGGCGCACGCTGGAAACACCATATATTTT

clone size: many
D gene: -
V gene: TRBV7-9
J gene: TRBJ2-5
CDR3 protein: CASSRTIQETQYF
CDR3 DNA: TGTGCCAGCAGCCGGACCATCCAAGAGACCCAGTACTTC

clone size: -
D gene: -
V gene: TRBV7-6
J gene: TRBJ1-4
CDR3 protein: CASSSRPAPGEKLFF
CDR3 DNA: TGTGCCAGCAGCTCGAGACCCGCGCCTGGGGAAAAACTGTTTTTT

clone size: few
D gene: -
V gene: TRBV3-1
J gene: TRBJ1-2
CDR3 protein: CASSQGGAGGTYTF
CDR3 DNA: TGTGCCAGCAGCCAAGGGGGGGCCGGCGGCACCTACACCTTC

clone size: -
D gene: -
V gene: TRBV27
J gene: TRBJ2-1
CDR3 protein: CASSLGFEQFF
CDR3 DNA: TGTGCCAGCAGTTTGGGGTTTGAGCAGTTCTTC

clone size: -
D gene: -
V gene: TRBV7-9
J gene: TRBJ1-1
CDR3 protein: CASSLVTTASPAFF
CDR3 DNA: TGTGCCAGCAGCTTAGTTACTACAGCTTCTCCAGCTTTCTTT

clone size: -
D gene: TRBD2
V gene: TRBV10-3
J gene: TRBJ2-1
CDR3 protein: CAISGTSGNDNEQFF
CDR3 DNA: TGTGCCATCAGTGGGACTAGCGGGAACGACAATGAGCAGTTCTTC

clone size: many
D gene: -
V gene: TRBV7-9
J gene: TRBJ2-1
CDR3 protein: CASSLASGYNEQFF
CDR3 DNA: TGTGCCAGCAGCTTAGCTAGCGGATACAATGAGCAGTTCTTC

clone size: many
D gene: TRBD2
V gene: TRBV20-1
J gene: TRBJ2-7
CDR3 protein: CSARGLEGTRLNEQYF
CDR3 DNA: TGCAGTGCTAGGGGCCTCGAAGGGACTAGGCTTAACGAGCAGTACTTC

clone size: few
D gene: TRBD1
V gene: TRBV27
J gene: TRBJ2-1
CDR3 protein: CASRLGQGHNEQFF
CDR3 DNA: TGTGCCAGCAGGCTGGGACAGGGCCACAATGAGCAGTTCTTC

clone size: few
D gene: -
V gene: TRBV7-2
J gene: TRBJ1-5
CDR3 protein: CASSSTGSNQPQHF
CDR3 DNA: TGTGCCAGCAGCTCAACAGGAAGCAATCAGCCCCAGCATTTT

clone size: -
D gene: -
V gene: TRBV5-1
J gene: TRBJ2-3
CDR3 protein: CASSLGLGVWDTDTQYF
CDR3 DNA: TGCGCCAGCAGCTTGGGGCTAGGTGTATGGGACACAGATACGCAGTATTTT

clone size: -
D gene: -
V gene: TRBV6-2/TRBV6-3
J gene: TRBJ2-1
CDR3 protein: CASRHGGYSYNEQFF
CDR3 DNA: TGTGCCAGCAGGCACGGGGGATACTCCTACAATGAGCAGTTCTTC

clone size: few
D gene: -
V gene: TRBV12-3/TRBV12-4
J gene: TRBJ1-2
CDR3 protein: CASSLFLGNGYTF
CDR3 DNA: TGTGCCAGCAGTTTATTTTTAGGGAATGGCTACACCTTC

clone size: few
D gene: -
V gene: TRBV7-4
J gene: TRBJ2-3
CDR3 protein: CASSLERCTDTQYF
CDR3 DNA: TGTGCCAGCAGCTTGGAACGGTGCACAGATACGCAGTATTTT

clone size: few
D gene: -
V gene: TRBV27
J gene: TRBJ1-1
CDR3 protein: CASGWGVGTEAFF
CDR3 DNA: TGTGCCAGCGGATGGGGAGTGGGCACTGAAGCTTTCTTT

clone size: -
D gene: -
V gene: TRBV9
J gene: TRBJ1-4
CDR3 protein: CASSVGVGPAVEKLFF
CDR3 DNA: TGTGCCAGCAGCGTAGGTGTCGGGCCGGCGGTTGAAAAACTGTTTTTT

clone size: -
D gene: TRBD2
V gene: TRBV11-2
J gene: TRBJ2-3
CDR3 protein: CASSDSSGGGADTQYF
CDR3 DNA: TGTGCCAGCAGCGATTCTAGCGGGGGAGGGGCAGATACGCAGTATTTT

clone size: -
D gene: TRBD2
V gene: TRBV7-9
J gene: TRBJ2-5
CDR3 protein: CASSFPGLAFQETQYF
CDR3 DNA: TGTGCCAGCAGCTTCCCGGGACTAGCGTTTCAAGAGACCCAGTACTTC

clone size: few
D gene: TRBD1
V gene: TRBV12-3/TRBV12-4
J gene: TRBJ1-5
CDR3 protein: CASSPDRVGQPQHF
CDR3 DNA: TGTGCCAGCAGTCCAGACAGGGTAGGTCAGCCCCAGCATTTT

clone size: few
D gene: -
V gene: TRBV6-2/TRBV6-3
J gene: TRBJ2-3
CDR3 protein: CASSGRVGTDTQYF
CDR3 DNA: TGTGCCAGCAGTGGCAGGGTAGGCACAGATACGCAGTATTTT

clone size: -
D gene: -
V gene: TRBV29-1
J gene: TRBJ2-2
CDR3 protein: CSVEDPAWRTGELFF
CDR3 DNA: TGCAGCGTTGAAGATCCGGCCTGGCGGACCGGGGAGCTGTTTTTT

clone size: few
D gene: -
V gene: TRBV28
J gene: TRBJ2-1
CDR3 protein: CASSSPPWSVDEQFF
CDR3 DNA: TGTGCCAGCAGTTCCCCGCCCTGGTCAGTCGATGAGCAGTTCTTC

clone size: -
D gene: -
V gene: TRBV7-9
J gene: TRBJ2-3
CDR3 protein: CASSFGPGDTQYF
CDR3 DNA: TGTGCCAGCAGCTTCGGACCCGGGGATACGCAGTATTTT

clone size: -
D gene: -
V gene: TRBV9
J gene: TRBJ2-6
CDR3 protein: CASSVDGSGANVLTF
CDR3 DNA: TGTGCCAGCAGCGTAGACGGCTCTGGGGCCAACGTCCTGACTTTC

clone size: few
D gene: -
V gene: TRBV7-9
J gene: TRBJ1-1
CDR3 protein: CASSSPTGNTEAFF
CDR3 DNA: TGTGCCAGCAGCTCCCCGACAGGCAACACTGAAGCTTTCTTT

clone size: -
D gene: TRBD2
V gene: TRBV6-2/TRBV6-3
J gene: TRBJ2-1
CDR3 protein: CASSYVELAGLYNEQFF
CDR3 DNA: TGTGCCAGCAGTTACGTCGAACTAGCGGGGTTATACAATGAGCAGTTCTTC